The source of this T cell receptor beta chain is a study of vaccination effects on CD4 cells after COVID-19 (dated by TCRdb to the early 2020s). A note on the overall study: Each participant got two doses of an mRNA SARS-CoV-2 vaccine, either BNT162b2 or mRNA-1273. In both COVID-19 convalescent patients and infection-naive vaccine recipients, the study compared SARS-CoV-2 spike-specific CD4+ TCR repertoires from before mRNA vaccination with those from after it. The full study included some 10 COVID-19 convalescent patients and a few SARS-CoV-2-naive healthy vaccine recipients. Cultures from other donors in the study were sequenced using the Oncomine TCR Beta short-read assay on an Illumina iSeq 100.

Beyond this particular receptor, the publication reports: Both infection-induced and vaccine-induced clones contracted markedly at late post-vaccination timepoints, which is consistent with waning T cell responses. Among healthy vaccine recipients, nearly all vaccine-induced clones were SARS-CoV-2 mono-reactive, and only 1 of 255 was cross-reactive with common cold coronaviruses. The study was limited by a small number of convalescent patients and lacked early post-infection timepoints.

Including the terminal cysteine and phenylalanine, the CDR3 comprises 16 residues. Just the 48-base CDR3 DNA is kept, in frame starting at base 1. Ends trimmed: V by 4 bases, J by 0 bases; bases unmatched to a gene: 8. The germline V gene yields SGHRS for CDR1 and YFSETQ for CDR2. To identify antigen-specific CD4+ T cell clonotypes by their expansion, the ViraFEST assay first stimulated PBMC with viral peptide pools and then applied TCR sequencing. After less than 13 days of culture, CD4+ T cells were isolated with the EasySep CD4+ T cell isolation kit. The absence of prior SARS-CoV-2 infection in healthy vaccine recipients was confirmed by negative nucleocapsid antibodies before and after vaccination. Roughly 1.9 million PBMC per well were cultured with roughly 10 ug/ml peptides in IMDM containing about 5% human AB serum, about 9 IU/ml IL-2 and gentamicin. Half of the culture medium was replaced with fresh IL-2-containing medium on days 3 and 7. Unless noted otherwise, every peptide stimulation condition was grown in triplicate wells. PBMC were separated from whole blood using Ficoll-Paque Plus gradient centrifugation and were then either cryopreserved at -140C or used fresh. The spike proteins of SARS-CoV-2 and of the common cold coronaviruses HCoV-NL63, HCoV-OC43 and HCoV-229E were spanned by overlapping peptide pools. The QIAamp micro DNA kit was used to extract genomic DNA from the cultured CD4+ T cells.

Worth noting for this clone: No cognate antigen has been identified for it. Base qualities are missing; no much larger clone stands one base away.

Receptor amplification or capture employed the immunoSEQ multiplex PCR assay. TCR beta CDR3 sequencing was performed on DNA from the cultured, isolated CD4+ T cells. The authors' analysis ran thus. Non-productive TCR sequences were discarded, and reads were trimmed to the CDR3 region, with only CDR3s of 7 or more amino acids retained. Antigen-specific clonotypes were identified with the MANAFEST web app by comparing expansion in peptide wells against reference cultures. Positive clones required FDR<0.05 expansion versus reference and all other wells, odds ratio above 5, and frequency above 0.1% in two replicate wells. A clonotype was defined as cross-reactive if the clonotype was significantly expanded both in SARS-CoV-2 spike wells and in at least one common cold coronavirus spike condition. CDR3 similarity was assessed by Levenshtein distance with the stringdist R package, and unrooted trees were built with ape in R 3.6.1. Here the immuneACCESS table is served through TCRdb, limited to in-frame sequences with V and J called. Missing clones are a known gap in these copies; in checked studies unresolved V genes cover under half, and the rest lacks a known reason. D and trimming come from the DNA, and the V and J calls and clone size come from that table. The sample table records about 71,000 clones; roughly 70% of these occur just once. Clones ranked in the top ten supply about 4% of the sample.

The rearrangement combines TRBV5-1 with TRBJ1-2; a stretch of 8 junction bases matches TRBD1. The receptor was derived from a human donor who received a COVID-19 vaccine. Sequenced here: CD4+ T cells from PBMCs cultured with HCoV-OC43 spike peptides, sampled before COVID-19 vaccination. The sample's cell subset or site label is to be understood as: HCoV-OC43 spike overlapping peptide pool stimulation. This receptor carries the CDR3 CASSRATGGTNYGYTF. The nucleotides read TGCGCCAGCAGCCGAGCCACAGGGGGAACTAACTATGGCTACACCTTC.